This entry lists 7 T cell receptor beta chains sequenced from one sample in a study of cytomegalovirus exposure and HLA in healthy donors. Some clones are missing from TCRdb's copy, which holds only in-frame ones; the method was immunoSEQ multiplex PCR. The data contain more than 95,000 clones, about 82% of them seen just once; the ten biggest clones take up around 5%. Sequencing input: PBMCs. All receptors derive from a young man in good health and CMV-seronegative.

This chain uses TRBV7-8 with TRBJ2-7; D is perhaps TRBD2 (6 bases). Trimming removed 0 bases at V and 3 bases at J, with 9 bases between. The V gene's germline CDR1 is SGHVS and CDR2 FQNEAQ. This CDR3 contains 14 residues. In DNA, the CDR3 is TGTGCCAGCAGCTTAGCGCGGGACCTCTACGAGCAGTACTTC. Amino acids: CASSLARDLYEQYF.

The chain employs TRBV6-5 and TRBJ2-7; 11 bases align to TRBD2. Germline V lookup: CDR1 MNHEY, CDR2 SVGAGI. Unmatched junction bases numbered 7, after V lost 6 bases and J lost 3 bases. The CDR3 totals 15 residues. The CDR3 loop reads CASSRTSGRGYEQYF. CDR3 DNA sequence: TGTGCCAGCAGCCGAACTAGCGGGAGAGGCTACGAGCAGTACTTC.

This chain uses TRBV30 with TRBJ1-6, with D unresolved. This CDR3 comprises 13 residues. V lost 3 bases and J lost 6, with 9 bases in between. Germline CDR1 is GTSNPN and CDR2 is SVGIG (reference sequence). The CDR3: CAWRERGNSPLHF. CDR3 bases: TGTGCCTGGAGAGAGAGAGGTAATTCACCCCTCCACTTT. Full variable domain (remainder filled in from reference TRBV30 and TRBJ1-6): SQTIHQWPATLVQPVGSPLSLECTVEGTSNPNLYWYRQAAGRGLQLLFYSVGIGQISSEVPQNLSASRPQDRQFILSSKKLLLSDSGFYLCAWRERGNSPLHFGNGTRLTVT.

The chain has TRBV9 and TRBJ1-1; possibly TRBD1 for D (5 bases). The germline V gene has CDR1 SGDLS and CDR2 YYNGEE. Trimming took 3 bases from V and 1 from J, leaving 13 bases between them. The CDR3 sequence is 15 residues long. CDR3 bases: TGTGCCAGCAGCGCCCAACTGGACACGAACACTGAAGCTTTCTTT. Amino acids: CASSAQLDTNTEAFF.

The V gene is TRBV5-1, the J gene TRBJ1-4; D remains unclear. Per germline, CDR1 SGHRS and CDR2 YFSETQ. V shed 0 bases and J shed 0 bases, with 15 bases lying between them. The CDR3 sequence is 18 residues long. Written as DNA, the CDR3 is TGCGCCAGCAGCTTGGTCCTGGGAGACACCTCAACTAATGAAAAACTGTTTTTT. It specifies CASSLVLGDTSTNEKLFF.

The chain carries TRBV19 and TRBJ2-7, with D possibly matching TRBD2 (5 bases). Trimming shortened V by 5 bases and J by 0 bases, and 11 bases separated the two germline ends. The CDR3 has 14 amino acids. CDR1 and CDR2 from the germline V gene are LNHDA and SQIVND (reference sequence). CDR3 in amino acids: CASSQLGASYEQYF. CDR3 DNA: TGTGCCAGTAGTCAATTGGGAGCCTCCTACGAGCAGTACTTC.

CDR3 DNA sequence: TGTGCCACCAGCAGAGGCAGGGGACCGGCCGGGGAGCTGTTTTTT. This gives the protein CATSRGRGPAGELFF. This sequence joins TRBV15 and TRBJ2-2, with TRBD1 as a possible D gene (6 bases). Germline CDR1 is LNHNV and CDR2 is YYDKDF (reference sequence). Trimming shortened V by 1 base and J by 6 bases, and 12 bases separated the two germline ends. This CDR3 is built from 15 residues. The whole variable domain, remainder taken from reference TRBV15 and TRBJ2-2, is DAMVIQNPRYQVTQFGKPVTLSCSQTLNHNVMYWYQQKSSQAPKLLFHYYDKDFNNEADTPDNFQSRRPNTSFCFLDIRSPGLGDTAMYLCATSRGRGPAGELFFGEGSRLTVL.